This T cell receptor beta chain was retrieved from a study of T cells in localized non-small cell lung cancer. To note about this clone: What it binds is unknown.

Per the germline V gene, CDR1 is MNHEY and CDR2 is SMNVEV (reference sequence). The CDR3 spans 15 residues. V was cut by 6 bases and J by 2 bases, with 14 bases left in between. TCRdb keeps only in-frame clones here, not all; method: immunoSEQ multiplex PCR. The data contain roughly 30,000 clones, about 89% of them singletons. Study-wide results and limits: The study sequenced only one region of the tumor. As a result, intratumor heterogeneity could not be excluded and remains possible.

The sequence was collected from a man between 40 and 75 years old with stage II lung adenocarcinoma. The source material was PBMCs, sampled before any cancer treatment. This chain joins TRBV27 and TRBJ2-4; maybe TRBD2 (7 bases). CDR3 sequence reads: CASSFWGGPKNIQYF. The CDR3 bases are TGTGCCAGCAGCTTTTGGGGGGGGCCCAAAAACATTCAGTACTTC.